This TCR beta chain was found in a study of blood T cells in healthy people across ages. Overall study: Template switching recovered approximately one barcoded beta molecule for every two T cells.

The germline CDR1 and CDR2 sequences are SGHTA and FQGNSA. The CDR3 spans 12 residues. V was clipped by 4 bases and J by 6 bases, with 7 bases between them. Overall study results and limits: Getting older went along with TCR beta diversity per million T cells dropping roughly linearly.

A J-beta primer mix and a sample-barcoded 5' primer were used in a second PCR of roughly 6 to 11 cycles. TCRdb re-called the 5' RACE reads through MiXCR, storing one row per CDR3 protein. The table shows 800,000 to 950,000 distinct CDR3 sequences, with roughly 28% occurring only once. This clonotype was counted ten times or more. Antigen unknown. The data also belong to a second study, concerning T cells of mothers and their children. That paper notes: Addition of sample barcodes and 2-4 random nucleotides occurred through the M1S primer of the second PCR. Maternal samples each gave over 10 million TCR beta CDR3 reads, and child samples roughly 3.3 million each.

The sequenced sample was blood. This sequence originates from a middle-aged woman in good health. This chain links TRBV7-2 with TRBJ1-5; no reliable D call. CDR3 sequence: CASSWIGQPQHF. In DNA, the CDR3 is TGTGCCAGCAGCTGGATAGGTCAGCCCCAGCATTTT.